This TCR beta chain was captured in a study of cytomegalovirus exposure and HLA in healthy donors (dated by TCRdb to the late 2010s). For the study in its entirety: The 666 repertoires of the first cohort and the roughly 120 validation repertoires were produced on the same platform, according to a later analysis. To predict cytomegalovirus infection status, the study brought together high-throughput TCR immunosequencing, statistical association of individual TCRs with disease status, and machine learning. Besides the first cohort of roughly 660 subjects, a separate validation cohort made up of 95 to 150 different subjects was used. The study was designed to test whether signatures of past pathogen exposure could be identified by cataloging public T cell receptors. What the authors observed across the whole study: The classifier was reported to diagnose cytomegalovirus status with high specificity and sensitivity in both the original cohort and the validation cohort. While some public TCRs were present in many individuals, most TCR sequences turned up only very rarely across donors. All 120 or so repertoires were used to score co-occurrence in the validation cohort in a later analysis, because that analysis had no HLA typing for the cohort. It was suggested by the authors that the approach could potentially be generalized to other disease states and immunological phenotypes. A total of roughly 160 TCR beta chains were listed by the study as associated with cytomegalovirus. In vitro tests confirmed that a few of the cytomegalovirus-associated TCR beta chains recognize cytomegalovirus antigens. Of the cluster scores, roughly 93% were above 0 in a later analysis, which found that TCRs clustered in the first cohort also tended to co-occur in the approximately 120 validation repertoires.

The germline V gene supplies CDR1 MGHRA and CDR2 YSYEKL. The V end gives up 3 bases and the J end 1 base, leaving 8 bases in the junction not matched to a gene. Spanning cysteine to phenylalanine, the CDR3 consists of 17 amino acids. Here the CDR3 DNA is all that survives: 51 bases in frame from base 1. As concerns this clone: The antigen this receptor binds is unknown. No per-base quality is available; no much larger clone lies one base away.

Library prep was done by the immunoSEQ multiplex PCR assay. The paper's data handling went like this. A statistical classification framework was built for diagnosing cytomegalovirus status from the catalog of TCR beta chain sequences. Here the immuneACCESS table is served through TCRdb, limited to in-frame sequences with V and J called. Missing clones are a known gap in these copies; in checked studies unresolved V genes cover under half, and the rest lacks a known reason. For V, J and clone size, that table is used; D and trimming come from the DNA. The sample table shows tens of thousands of clones, and 90% to 95% are seen once. The top ten clones comprise about 4.2% of the sample. Separate from the roughly 660-subject first cohort, the validation cohort of about 130 subjects was the group to which the donors belonged.

This sequence uses TRBV4-1 and TRBJ2-2; 7 of the junction bases match TRBD1. The material sequenced was PBMCs. The TCR was taken from a man in his late teens or twenties in good health and CMV-seropositive. The sequenced DNA: TGCGCCAGCAGCCAGAAAAGTTCAGGGGGGAACACCGGGGAGCTGTTTTTT. This gives the protein CASSQKSSGGNTGELFF.